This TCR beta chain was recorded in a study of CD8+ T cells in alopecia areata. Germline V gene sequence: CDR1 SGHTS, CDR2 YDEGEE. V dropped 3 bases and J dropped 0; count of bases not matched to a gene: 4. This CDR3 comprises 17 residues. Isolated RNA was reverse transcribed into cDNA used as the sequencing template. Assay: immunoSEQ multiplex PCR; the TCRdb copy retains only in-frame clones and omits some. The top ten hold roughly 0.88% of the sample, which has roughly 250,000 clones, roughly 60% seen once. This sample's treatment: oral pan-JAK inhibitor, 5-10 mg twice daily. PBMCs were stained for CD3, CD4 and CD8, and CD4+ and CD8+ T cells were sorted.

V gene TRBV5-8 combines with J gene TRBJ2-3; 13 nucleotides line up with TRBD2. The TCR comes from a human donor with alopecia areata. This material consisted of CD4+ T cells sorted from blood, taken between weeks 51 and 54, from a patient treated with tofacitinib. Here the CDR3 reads CASSSGLAGTSTDTQYF. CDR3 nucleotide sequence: TGTGCCAGCAGCTCGGGACTAGCGGGGACTAGCACAGATACGCAGTATTTT.